Listed below are T cell receptor beta chains from one sample, sequenced in a study of T cell responses to AZD1222 COVID-19 vaccine. Here immunoSEQ multiplex PCR was the method, and the copy in TCRdb shows in-frame clones only, minus some. In the table there are approximately 90,000 clones, about 89% of which are singletons. Specimen: peripheral blood, collected on day 0 of AZD1222 vaccination. The receptor set was obtained from an adult in good health. CDR3s include the opening cysteine and the closing phenylalanine or tryptophan. The D gene is left open where the match is weak. Clone size, where shown, is once, few, many, or a class for clones that have expanded.

CASSPGTAWTPLHF,TGTGCCAGCAGTCCCGGGACCGCGTGGACGCCCCTCCACTTT,TRBV2,14,-,TRBJ1-6,-
CASSIGTGGGYTF,TGTGCCAGTAGTATCGGGACAGGAGGTGGCTACACCTTC,TRBV19,13,-,TRBJ1-2,TRBD1
CSVVKGQNTEAFF,TGCAGCGTTGTAAAGGGGCAGAACACTGAAGCTTTCTTT,TRBV29-1,13,-,TRBJ1-1,-
CATVAPGRSSGNTIYF,TGTGCCACCGTGGCCCCGGGCCGAAGCTCTGGAAACACCATATATTTT,TRBV19,16,-,TRBJ1-3,-
CASSLAETQYF,TGTGCCAGCAGCCTAGCAGAGACCCAGTACTTC,TRBV3-1/TRBV3-2,11,-,TRBJ2-5,-
CASSQSGTEAFF,TGTGCCAGCAGCCAGTCTGGCACTGAAGCTTTCTTT,TRBV3-1/TRBV3-2,12,-,TRBJ1-1,-
CASSPRAGSGDQPQHF,TGTGCCAGCAGCCCCCGGGCAGGGTCAGGCGATCAGCCCCAGCATTTT,TRBV7-2,16,-,TRBJ1-5,-
CASSSLRDRVRMGEQYF,TGTGCCAGCAGTTCCCTACGTGACAGGGTAAGGATGGGCGAGCAGTACTTC,TRBV27,17,few,TRBJ2-7,TRBD1
CASSNGDTQYF,TGTGCCAGCAGTAACGGTGATACGCAGTATTTT,TRBV6-2/TRBV6-3,11,-,TRBJ2-3,-
CAISDRGGEKLFF,TGTGCCATCAGTGATCGGGGGGGGGAAAAACTGTTTTTT,TRBV10-3,13,-,TRBJ1-4,-
CASSRGLNYGYTF,TGTGCCAGCAGCCGCGGGCTGAACTATGGCTACACCTTC,TRBV7-2,13,-,TRBJ1-2,-
CASNTQGSTYEQYF,TGTGCCAGCAACACCCAGGGTTCTACCTACGAGCAGTACTTC,TRBV2,14,-,TRBJ2-7,-
CASSRFDAGGADGYTF,TGTGCCAGCAGCCGATTCGACGCAGGGGGCGCTGATGGCTACACCTTC,TRBV3-1/TRBV3-2,16,-,TRBJ1-2,TRBD1
CASRFGVTGDSPLHF,TGTGCCAGTAGATTTGGAGTGACAGGGGATTCACCCCTCCACTTT,TRBV19,15,-,TRBJ1-6,TRBD1
CASSIVGPNTEAFF,TGTGCCAGTAGTATCGTCGGTCCGAACACTGAAGCTTTCTTT,TRBV19,14,few,TRBJ1-1,-
CASSLVGGGNNEQFF,TGTGCCAGCAGCTTAGTGGGGGGTGGGAACAATGAGCAGTTCTTC,TRBV7-8,15,few,TRBJ2-1,-
CASSLASSYNSPLHF,TGCGCCAGCAGCTTGGCAAGCTCCTATAATTCACCCCTCCACTTT,TRBV5-1,15,-,TRBJ1-6,-
CASSSPYRGRAYGYTF,TGTGCCAGCAGCTCGCCTTACAGGGGGCGAGCCTATGGCTACACCTTC,TRBV5-6,16,-,TRBJ1-2,TRBD1
CASSFGGSGANVLTF,TGTGCCAGCAGCTTCGGTGGTTCTGGGGCCAACGTCCTGACTTTC,TRBV5-4,15,-,TRBJ2-6,-
CASSSNGGYEQYF,TGTGCCAGCAGCTCCAACGGGGGCTACGAGCAGTACTTC,TRBV7-3,13,-,TRBJ2-7,-
CASSSGLAGVDTQYF,TGTGCCAGCAGCTCGGGACTAGCGGGTGTAGATACGCAGTATTTT,TRBV13,15,-,TRBJ2-3,TRBD2
CASSLGTGINIQYF,TGTGCCAGCAGCCTCGGGACAGGAATAAACATTCAGTACTTC,TRBV5-6,14,-,TRBJ2-4,TRBD1
CASSSGPEVKETQYF,TGTGCCAGCAGCTCAGGCCCCGAAGTCAAGGAGACCCAGTACTTC,TRBV7-6,15,-,TRBJ2-5,-
CASSAGTSGDQETQYF,TGCGCCAGCAGCGCCGGGACTAGCGGGGACCAAGAGACCCAGTACTTC,TRBV5-1,16,-,TRBJ2-5,TRBD2
CASSPTGGSYNSPLHF,TGCGCCAGCAGCCCTACAGGGGGCAGCTATAATTCACCCCTCCACTTT,TRBV5-1,16,-,TRBJ1-6,TRBD1
CASSPGDGLEKLFF,TGTGCCAGCAGTCCCGGCGACGGTCTGGAAAAACTGTTTTTT,TRBV6-5,14,few,TRBJ1-4,-
CASSRQIYGYTF,TGTGCCAGCAGCCGACAGATCTATGGCTACACCTTC,TRBV3-1/TRBV3-2,12,-,TRBJ1-2,-
CASSHQQGMSEKLFF,TGCGCCAGCAGCCACCAACAGGGGATGTCCGAAAAACTGTTTTTT,TRBV4-1,15,-,TRBJ1-4,TRBD1
CASSPGVGGKYYGYTF,TGTGCCAGCTCACCGGGAGTGGGGGGCAAGTACTATGGCTACACCTTC,TRBV18,16,-,TRBJ1-2,-
CASSQGMTGEQYF,TGCGCCAGCAGCCAAGGAATGACGGGCGAGCAGTACTTC,TRBV4-1,13,-,TRBJ2-7,-
CASTQQAGGRYEQYF,TGTGCCAGCACCCAGCAGGCGGGGGGCCGTTACGAGCAGTACTTC,TRBV10-3,15,-,TRBJ2-7,TRBD2
CASSRDRDPGNTIYF,TGTGCCAGCAGCCGGGACAGGGACCCTGGAAACACCATATATTTT,TRBV5-4,15,-,TRBJ1-3,TRBD1
CASSPNRVGETQYF,TGTGCCAGCTCACCGAACAGGGTAGGAGAGACCCAGTACTTC,TRBV18,14,few,TRBJ2-5,-
CASIRGQGQGEEAFF,TGCGCCAGCATTCGGGGACAGGGACAGGGGGAGGAAGCTTTCTTT,TRBV5-1,15,-,TRBJ1-1,TRBD1
CARTGTGGNGYTF,TGTGCCAGAACCGGGACAGGGGGCAATGGCTACACCTTC,TRBV2,13,few,TRBJ1-2,TRBD1